The 23 T cell receptor beta chains in this list originate from one sample, sequenced in a study of blood T cell repertoires in COVID-19. Here immunoSEQ multiplex PCR was the method, and the copy in TCRdb shows in-frame clones only, minus some. The sample lists 100,000 or so clones, about 89% occurring once. What was sequenced was peripheral blood. The receptors shown here come from a human donor with acute or convalescent COVID-19. The donor label of this sample is uncertain.

The chain is built from TRBV4-2 and TRBJ2-3, with D possibly TRBD1 on 6 matching bases. The CDR3 is 18 amino acids. V lost 0 bases and J 3 bases, leaving 19 bases between the germline ends. The V gene's germline CDR1 is LGHNA and CDR2 YNFKEQ. The CDR3 DNA is TGTGCCAGCAGCCAAGATGAGCCTCGGGCAGGGGAAACAGATACGCAGTATTTT. Its protein is CASSQDEPRAGETDTQYF.

In its sample, this clone was seen a few times. In DNA, the CDR3 is TGTGCCAGCAGTTTCCCTACAGGGGAGATCGGAAATGGCTACACCTTC. Amino acid sequence: CASSFPTGEIGNGYTF. The gene calls are TRBV28 and TRBJ1-2, with TRBD1 matching 7 bases. The CDR3 covers 16 residues. Germline lookup yields CDR1 MDHEN and CDR2 SYDVKM. Trimming cost V 3 bases and J 6 bases; bases outside gene matches: 13.

This chain connects TRBV2 to TRBJ2-5, with D maybe TRBD2 (6 bases). The V end lost 8 bases, the J end lost 4 bases, and 11 bases lay between the germline ends. The length of the CDR3 is 12 residues. The germline CDR1 and CDR2 sequences are SNHLY and FYNNEI. For the CDR3, the DNA is TGTGCCAGCCGGAGGGCCGGAGAGACCCAGTACTTC. Amino acids: CASRRAGETQYF.

This chain joins TRBV6-2 or TRBV6-3 and TRBJ2-7, with 8 bases matching TRBD1. CDR3 length: 15 amino acids. Per the germline V gene, CDR1 is MNHEY and CDR2 is SVGEGT. The junction had 10 bases not matched to a gene; V was cut back by 6 bases and J by 3 bases. This CDR3 reads CASRPLDRAIYEQYF. CDR3 sequence (DNA): TGTGCCAGCAGACCTTTGGACAGGGCAATCTACGAGCAGTACTTC.

This chain uses TRBV19 with TRBJ2-1; TRBD1 aligns across 10 bases. The CDR3 contains 15 residues. Germline CDR1 and CDR2: LNHDA and SQIVND (reference sequence). With V trimmed by 6 bases and J by 10 bases, 12 bases remained unmatched. In DNA form, the CDR3 reads TGTGCCAGTAGCTATACCGGGACAGGGGTTGGGGAGCAGTTCTTC. It yields the protein CASSYTGTGVGEQFF.

The rearrangement joins TRBV21-1 to TRBJ2-1; TRBD2 is taken as the D call from the table, unchecked against the DNA. TRBV21-1 is recorded as a pseudogene. The CDR3 extends over 18 amino acids. This chain's CDR3 is CASSKKWGGDGRKNEQFF. CDR3 DNA: TGTGCCAGCAGCAAAAAATGGGGAGGGGATGGACGGAAGAATGAGCAGTTCTTC.

The V call is TRBV7-8, the J call TRBJ1-5; D remains ambiguous. Germline assignment: CDR1 SGHVS and CDR2 FQNEAQ. This CDR3 region has 15 residues. V lost 4 bases to trimming and J lost 1 base, with 11 bases between them. The CDR3 loop is CASSSNRVSNQPQHF. The CDR3 nucleotides are TGTGCCAGCAGCTCAAACCGAGTGAGCAATCAGCCCCAGCATTTT.

The rearrangement joins TRBV7-2 to TRBJ1-5, with TRBD1 matching 7 bases. V shed 5 bases, J shed 0 bases, and the junction held 7 bases outside the gene matches. In germline, CDR1 is SGHTA, CDR2 FQGNSA. The CDR3 spans 16 residues. The CDR3 reads CASSGKTGRSNQPQHF. For the CDR3, the DNA is TGTGCCAGCAGCGGAAAGACAGGGCGTAGCAATCAGCCCCAGCATTTT.

The chain recombines TRBV9 with TRBJ1-3; 9 nucleotides agree with TRBD1. Germline V gene data show CDR1 as SGDLS and CDR2 as YYNGEE. The CDR3 runs to 16 residues. The V segment lost 3 bases and the J segment 4 bases; nucleotides outside the gene matches: 8. The CDR3 bases are TGTGCCAGCAGCGACGCCGGGACAGGGACCGGAAACACCATATATTTT. Translating it yields CASSDAGTGTGNTIYF.

This clone came up once. V is TRBV7-2 and J is TRBJ1-2; D may be TRBD1 (5 bases). Germline V gives CDR1 SGHTA, CDR2 FQGNSA. This CDR3 is built from 16 residues. Trimming stripped 9 bases from V and 0 bases from J, with 20 bases between. The CDR3 region is CASSPMLQGTNYGYTF. Here the CDR3 DNA reads TGTGCCAGTAGCCCAATGTTGCAGGGTACTAACTATGGCTACACCTTC.

The CDR3 sequence: CASSQNKIEGLEQYF. As DNA, the CDR3 is TGCGCCAGCAGCCAAAATAAAATTGAGGGCCTCGAGCAGTACTTC. The chain carries TRBV4-1 and TRBJ2-7; perhaps TRBD2 as D (5 bases). The V end lost 2 bases, the J end lost 6 bases, and 17 bases lay between the germline ends. Looked up from germline, CDR1 is MGHRA and CDR2 is YSYEKL. CDR3 length equals 15 residues.

This sequence joins TRBV19 and TRBJ2-3; 8 nucleotides align to TRBD2. V gave up 1 base and J gave up 2 bases; unmatched junction bases: 5. CDR3 size: 16 residues. Germline V gene sequence: CDR1 LNHDA, CDR2 SQIVND (reference sequence). DNA of the CDR3: TGTGCCAGTAGTATAGGAAATAGCGGGAACACAGATACGCAGTATTTT. This gives the protein CASSIGNSGNTDTQYF.

The chain has TRBV10-3 and TRBJ1-1; 12 nucleotides agree with TRBD1. Germline V gene sequence: CDR1 ENHRY, CDR2 SYGVKD. J gave up 4 bases and V 7 bases, and 16 bases lay outside the gene matches. The CDR3 spans 18 residues. CDR3 region: CAITRTTGTGGLITEAFF. CDR3 sequence (DNA): TGTGCCATCACCCGTACAACCGGGACAGGGGGCTTAATCACTGAAGCTTTCTTT.

The chain uses TRBV10-3 and TRBJ2-3, with D possibly TRBD1 on 6 matching bases. V lost 3 bases and J lost 0, with 7 bases in between. The CDR3 runs to 14 residues. The germline CDR1 and CDR2 sequences are ENHRY and SYGVKD. In DNA form, the CDR3 reads TGTGCCATCAGTGACCAGGGGAGCACAGATACGCAGTATTTT. It specifies CAISDQGSTDTQYF.

A single count supports this clone. The CDR3 DNA follows: TGCAGACCGGGACAGGGGTTTTACACCTTC. It is translated as CRPGQGFYTF. This chain links TRBV20-1 with TRBJ1-2; TRBD1 matches 10 bases. The germline V gene encodes CDR1 DFQATT and CDR2 SNEGSKA (reference sequence). The CDR3 is 10 residues long.

The chain links TRBV28 to TRBJ2-1, with D perhaps TRBD2 (5 bases). Germline V CDR1 and CDR2: MDHEN, SYDVKM. V dropped 6 bases and J dropped 3 bases, with 15 bases sitting between them. The CDR3 sequence is 15 residues long. For the CDR3, the DNA is TGTGCCAGCAGCCCCGGACTTTTAAACTACAATGAGCAGTTCTTC. It codes for CASSPGLLNYNEQFF.

The V call is TRBV12-3 or TRBV12-4, the J call TRBJ1-1; no reliable D call. V gave up 1 base and J gave up 4 bases, with 7 bases separating them. The CDR3 covers 13 residues. CDR3 DNA: TGTGCCAGCAGTTTAGGAGAGGCCACTGAAGCTTTCTTT. It specifies CASSLGEATEAFF.

This clone is a singleton in its sample. The chain's CDR3 is CASSQGTSAVNEQFF. Here the CDR3 DNA reads TGTGCCAGCAGCCAAGGGACTAGCGCGGTGAATGAGCAGTTCTTC. The chain has TRBV4-2 and TRBJ2-1; 9 nucleotides line up with TRBD2. Germline trimming cut 1 base from V and 7 bases from J; bases unmatched to any gene: 5. The CDR3 sequence is 15 residues long. Germline CDR1 LGHNA, CDR2 YNFKEQ.

This chain joins TRBV7-9 and TRBJ1-2, with D tentatively TRBD1 (5 bases). The CDR3 has 15 residues. Trimming removed 2 bases from V and 6 bases from J, with 16 bases in between. The germline CDR1 and CDR2 sequences are SEHNR and FQNEAQ (reference sequence). This CDR3 is CASSLHLAGDDGYTF. The CDR3 DNA reads TGTGCCAGCAGCTTACACCTCGCGGGGGATGATGGCTACACCTTC.

The V gene is TRBV6-6, the J gene TRBJ1-2, with unresolved D. The germline V gene has CDR1 MNHNY and CDR2 SVGAGI (reference sequence). Trimming shortened V by 6 bases and J by 8 bases, and 13 bases separated the two germline ends. This CDR3 region has 12 residues. DNA of the CDR3: TGTGCCAGCAGCGCCTACCAATTGGGCTACACCTTC. Encoded protein: CASSAYQLGYTF.

The V gene is TRBV5-1, the J gene TRBJ2-2; 7 nucleotides align to TRBD2. CDR1 and CDR2 from the germline V gene are SGHRS and YFSETQ. This CDR3 contains 17 residues. After removal of 1 base from V and 0 bases from J, the junction contained 6 bases not matched to a gene. As DNA, the CDR3 is TGCGCCAGCAGCTTGAGTTTGAGCGGGGCGAACACCGGGGAGCTGTTTTTT. Protein product: CASSLSLSGANTGELFF.

The V and J genes are TRBV6-5 and TRBJ2-5, with 8 bases identical to TRBD2. The CDR3 length is 13 residues. V was pared by 6 bases and J by 5 bases, with 5 bases of the junction left unmatched. Per germline, CDR1 MNHEY and CDR2 SVGAGI. The DNA for the CDR3 is TGTGCCAGCAGGCGGGGGGTAGGGGAGACCCAGTACTTC. Encoded protein: CASRRGVGETQYF.

The sample holds a few counts of this clone. This chain links TRBV9 with TRBJ1-5, with TRBD1 matching 9 bases. The CDR3 length is 15 residues. CDR1 SGDLS and CDR2 YYNGEE come from the germline V gene. V was clipped by 0 bases and J by 7 bases; unmatched bases: 5. CDR3 coding DNA: TGTGCCAGCAGCGTAGGTGGGGGGACAGGGCAGCCCCAGCATTTT. Translated, it gives CASSVGGGTGQPQHF.